This T cell receptor (beta chain) was recovered during a study of radiotherapy plus CTLA-4 blockade in lung cancer. Receiving focal radiation plus CTLA-4 blockade with ipilimumab were patients who had chemo-refractory metastatic non-small-cell lung cancer. Assay: immunoSEQ multiplex PCR; the TCRdb copy retains only in-frame clones and omits some. There are 81,000 or so clones in the sample; 60% to 85% occur only once, and 22% lies in the top ten. Germline loops: CDR1 SGHRS, CDR2 YFSETQ. The germline V and J ends were trimmed by 0 bases and 7 bases, with 14 bases remaining between them. The CDR3 is 14 amino acids. With respect to this clone: No antigen is known for it.

Broader study findings: Clones derived from tumor TCRs expanded in blood after radiotherapy plus ipilimumab.

The origin of this receptor is a human donor with non-small cell lung cancer whose response to radiotherapy plus ipilimumab could not be evaluated. Some clones in this sample may be carry-over from other donors' samples. This chain connects TRBV5-1 to TRBJ2-7; D is possibly TRBD1 (6 bases). Source: peripheral blood, taken from a patient treated with radiotherapy plus ipilimumab. The CDR3 protein is CASSLAAGVGEQYF. CDR3 sequence (DNA): TGCGCCAGCAGCTTGGCGGCAGGGGTGGGGGAGCAGTACTTC.